Below, 17 T cell receptor beta chains from the same sample are listed, as sequenced in a study of cytomegalovirus exposure and HLA in healthy donors. It was with 60 Vbeta and 13 Jbeta primers that the PCR ran. Profiling relied on immunoSEQ multiplex PCR, and the TCRdb table lists in-frame clones only, not all of them. In the table there are around 150,000 clones, roughly 78% of which are singletons. Sequenced: PBMCs. The receptor source for this set is a man in his forties in good health and CMV-seropositive.

V usage is TRBV19 and J usage is TRBJ2-7, with 9 bases lining up with TRBD1. Losses at the gene ends were 2 bases for V and 3 bases for J; bases not matched to a gene: 5. The CDR3 is made up of 15 amino acids. The V gene's germline CDR1 is LNHDA and CDR2 SQIVND (reference sequence). Here the CDR3 reads CASSIPDRGFYEQYF. The CDR3 bases are TGTGCCAGTAGTATACCAGACAGGGGGTTCTACGAGCAGTACTTC.

CDR3 nucleotides: TGCGCCAGCAGTGATTTAAGGGGGTTAGAGGACGGGGAGCTGTTTTTT. Protein sequence: CASSDLRGLEDGELFF. The chain combines TRBV10-2 with TRBJ2-2, with D tentatively TRBD1 (6 bases). Germline V CDR1 and CDR2: WSHSY, SAAADI. Trimming shortened V by 3 bases and J by 7 bases, and 18 bases separated the two germline ends. This CDR3 region has 16 residues.

This clone was observed a few times. The CDR3 nucleotides are TGTGCCAGCACCCCCCGTGGACTAACGCACACAGATACGCAGTATTTT. Translated, it gives CASTPRGLTHTDTQYF. The V gene is TRBV27, the J gene TRBJ2-3; a weak D match, TRBD2 (6 bases). Germline V gene data show CDR1 as MNHEY and CDR2 as SMNVEV (reference sequence). The CDR3 is made up of 16 amino acids. The V end lost 7 bases, the J end lost 2 bases, and 19 bases lay between the germline ends.

V usage is TRBV7-2 and J usage is TRBJ2-2; no clear D. Germline loops: CDR1 SGHTA, CDR2 FQGNSA. The CDR3 totals 15 residues. V shed 1 base and J shed 3 bases, with 9 bases lying between them. The CDR3 here is CASSLVFIYTGELFF. The DNA of the CDR3 is TGTGCCAGCAGCTTAGTGTTTATTTACACCGGGGAGCTGTTTTTT.

The CDR3 loop is CASGTGDNVWANVLTF. The CDR3 bases are TGTGCCAGTGGAACAGGGGACAATGTCTGGGCCAACGTCCTGACTTTC. The chain links TRBV5-8 to TRBJ2-6; 7 bases line up with TRBD1. The germline V gene encodes CDR1 SGHTS and CDR2 YDEGEE. The ends lost 8 bases at V and 5 bases at J; junction bases unmatched: 13. This CDR3 is 16 amino acids long.

The chain employs TRBV7-6 and TRBJ2-1, with D possibly being TRBD2 (6 bases). This CDR3 is built from 12 residues. Germline CDR1 and CDR2: SGHVS and FNYEAQ. Trimming pared 3 bases from V and 10 bases from J, leaving 10 bases between. CDR3 amino acids: CASSFAGPEQFF. In nucleotides, the CDR3 is TGTGCCAGCAGCTTTGCGGGGCCGGAGCAGTTCTTC.

About this clone itself: One junction end does not reproduce the germline sequence, and a read error may be involved. Distinct nucleotide sequences in the sample also encode this CDR3. The chain recombines TRBV5-1 with TRBJ2-3, with D perhaps matching TRBD1 (5 bases). Per germline, CDR1 SGHRS and CDR2 YFSETQ. This CDR3 has 14 residues. For the CDR3, the DNA is TGCGCCAGCAGCCGGCAGGGAACCTCAGATACGCAGTACTTT. As protein: CASSRQGTSDTQYF.

The gene calls are TRBV6-1 and TRBJ1-2; D is perhaps TRBD1 (6 bases). Per the germline V gene, CDR1 is MNHNS and CDR2 is SASEGT. The V end was cut by 5 bases, the J end by 3 bases, with 7 bases between. The CDR3 consists of 12 residues. The CDR3 sequence is CASSPGDYGYTF. The CDR3 nucleotides are TGTGCCAGCAGTCCAGGGGACTATGGCTACACCTTC.

The rearrangement uses TRBV5-1 and TRBJ1-2, with 7 bases identical to TRBD1. Germline V CDR1 and CDR2: SGHRS, YFSETQ. The V gene end was trimmed by 3 bases and the J gene end by 5 bases; junction bases not matched to a gene: 7. The CDR3 covers 14 residues. CDR3: CASSSSGTAYGYTF. CDR3 DNA sequence: TGCGCCAGCAGCTCTTCCGGGACAGCTTATGGCTACACCTTC.

This clone has just one count. The chain joins TRBV18 to TRBJ2-5; 9 bases fit TRBD1. Germline CDR1 reads KGHSH; CDR2 reads LQKENI. This CDR3 is 14 amino acids long. V lost 3 bases, J lost 3 bases, and 2 bases stayed unmatched. In nucleotides, the CDR3 is TGTGCCAGCTCACCGGGACAGGGTAAAGAGACCCAGTACTTC. It encodes CASSPGQGKETQYF. The complete variable domain, with remaining parts taken from reference TRBV18 and TRBJ2-5, reads NAGVMQNPRHLVRRRGQEARLRCSPMKGHSHVYWYRQLPEEGLKFMVYLQKENIIDESGMPKERFSAEFPKEGPSILRIQQVVRGDSAAYFCASSPGQGKETQYFGPGTRLLVL.

The chain carries TRBV18 and TRBJ2-1, with 8 positions matching TRBD2. The CDR3 sequence is 16 residues long. CDR1 is KGHSH and CDR2 is LQKENI in the germline V gene. The trim removed 3 bases at V and 0 bases at J, leaving 4 bases unmatched. CDR3 loop: CASSPVGRDSYNEQFF. The CDR3 coding sequence is TGTGCCAGCTCACCCGTCGGGAGGGACTCCTACAATGAGCAGTTCTTC.

The chain is built from TRBV18 and TRBJ2-7, with D possibly matching TRBD1 (6 bases). The germline V gene has CDR1 KGHSH and CDR2 LQKENI. Trimming removed 8 bases at V and 2 bases at J, with 10 bases between. CDR3 length: 12 residues. CDR3 sequence reads: CASRRGTYEQYF. CDR3 nucleotide sequence: TGTGCCAGCCGCAGGGGAACCTACGAGCAGTACTTC.

The chain joins TRBV2 to TRBJ1-6; D call uncertain. The CDR3 runs to 17 residues. Germline assignment: CDR1 SNHLY and CDR2 FYNNEI. V was pared by 8 bases and J by 3 bases, with 20 bases between. CDR3 amino acids: CASRSEGGTFYNSPLHF. The DNA for the CDR3 is TGTGCCAGCCGTAGTGAGGGCGGTACATTCTATAATTCACCCCTCCACTTT.

In its sample, this clone was seen many times. The chain couples TRBV11-3 to TRBJ2-7; 9 bases match TRBD2. Germline trimming cut 4 bases from V and 6 bases from J; bases unmatched to any gene: 7. The CDR3 length is 14 residues. CDR1 is SGHNT, CDR2 YENEEA, per germline. CDR3 DNA sequence: TGTGCCAGCAGCTCTAGCGGGACTCCCTCCGAGCAGTACTTC. Translation gives CASSSSGTPSEQYF. The full variable domain, rest sourced from reference TRBV11-3 and TRBJ2-7, is EAGVVQSPRYKIIEKKQPVAFWCNPISGHNTLYWYLQNLGQGPELLIRYENEEAVDDSQLPKDRFSAERLKGVDSTLKIQPAELGDSAVYLCASSSSGTPSEQYFGPGTRLTVT.

J is TRBJ2-4 and V is TRBV7-9; the D gene is possibly TRBD1 (5 bases). The CDR3 loop spans 15 amino acids. The germline gives CDR1 SEHNR, CDR2 FQNEAQ (reference sequence). V was trimmed by 6 bases and J by 1 base, leaving 13 bases between them. CDR3 DNA sequence: TGTGCCAGCAGTCCAGATGGGGCGGCCAAAAACATTCAGTACTTC. This sequence encodes CASSPDGAAKNIQYF.

V gene TRBV9 combines with J gene TRBJ2-1, with no clear D. The CDR3 loop spans 12 amino acids. Germline V gene sequence: CDR1 SGDLS, CDR2 YYNGEE. V shed 7 bases and J shed 8 bases, with 13 bases lying between them. The CDR3 region is CASGGLSDEQFF. CDR3 DNA: TGTGCCAGCGGCGGCTTGAGCGATGAGCAGTTCTTC. The variable domain in full, completed from reference TRBV9 and TRBJ2-1, reads DSGVTQTPKHLITATGQRVTLRCSPRSGDLSVYWYQQSLDQGLQFLIQYYNGEERAKGNILERFSAQQFPDLHSELNLSSLELGDSALYFCASGGLSDEQFFGPGTRLTVL.

This chain links TRBV2 with TRBJ2-3; D may be TRBD2 (6 bases). This CDR3 comprises 13 residues. Germline CDR1 reads SNHLY; CDR2 reads FYNNEI. Trimming cost V 6 bases and J 5 bases, with 12 bases left between them. CDR3 coding DNA: TGTGCCAGCAGCCTCACGGGGGTAGATACGCAGTATTTT. Encoded protein: CASSLTGVDTQYF.